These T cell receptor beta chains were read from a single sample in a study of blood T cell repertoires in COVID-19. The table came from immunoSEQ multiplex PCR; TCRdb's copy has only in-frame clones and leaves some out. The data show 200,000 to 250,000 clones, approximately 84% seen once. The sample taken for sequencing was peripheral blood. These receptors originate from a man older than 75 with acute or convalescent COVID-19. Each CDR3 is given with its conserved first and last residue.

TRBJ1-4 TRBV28 CASSSTLDRRRFNEKLFF
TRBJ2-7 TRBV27 CAREFSYEQYF
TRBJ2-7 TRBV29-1 CSVEDKREGYYEQYF
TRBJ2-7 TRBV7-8 CASSFGGTFSYEQYF
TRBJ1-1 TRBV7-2 CASSLSGGAFF
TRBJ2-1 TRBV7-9 CASSLGTGVFYNEQFF
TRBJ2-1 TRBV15 CATSPRTPKSSYNEQFF
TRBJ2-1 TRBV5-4 CASSSGGTAGSYNEQFF
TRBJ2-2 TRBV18 CASSPRTLNTGELFF
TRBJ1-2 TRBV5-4 CASSPGGGGLNGYTF
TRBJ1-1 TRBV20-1 CSASYPGNTEAFF
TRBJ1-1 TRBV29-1 CSVEGGTPEAFF
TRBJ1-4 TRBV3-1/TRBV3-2 CASSQDKGLGKLFF
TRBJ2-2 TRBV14 CASSRIDRVRTGELFF
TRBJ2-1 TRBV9 CASSVGVPSGIHNEQFF
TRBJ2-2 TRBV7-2 CASSRGLAGGGSGELFF
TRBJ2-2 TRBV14 CASSQDWGPYGELFF
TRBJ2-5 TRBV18 CASSSHRWETQYF
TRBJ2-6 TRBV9 CASSPRTGGFGANVLTF
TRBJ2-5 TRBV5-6 CASSVLQETQYF
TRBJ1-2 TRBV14 CASSQDDLGGVYGYTF
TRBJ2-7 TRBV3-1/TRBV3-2 CASSEIGQGALKQYF
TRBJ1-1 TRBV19 CASSIDPTRGNTEAFF
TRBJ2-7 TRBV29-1 CSVEGQGGYEQYF
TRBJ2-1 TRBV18 CASSPALGGENNEQFF
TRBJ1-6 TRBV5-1 CASSLLWVGALNSPLHF
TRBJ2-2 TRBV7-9 CASSLTRTSGNTGELFF
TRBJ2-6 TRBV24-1 CATSAAQGTSGANVLTF
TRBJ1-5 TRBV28 CASSGTGARNQPQHF
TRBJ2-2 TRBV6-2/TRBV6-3 CASSQGIFSTGELFF
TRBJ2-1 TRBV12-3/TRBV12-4 CASGLAGRDEQFF
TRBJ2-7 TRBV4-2 CASSQAGGQGFNEQYF
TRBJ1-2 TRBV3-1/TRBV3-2 CASSYIYGYTF
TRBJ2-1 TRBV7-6 CASSSKGLAEYNEQFF
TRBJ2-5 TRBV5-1 CASSRWRGRGETQYF